These 18 T cell receptor beta chains were all obtained from the same sample, sequenced in a study of regulatory T cells in long-lasting Graves disease. The authors built TCR beta libraries using iRepertoire HTBI primers and Arm-PCR of CDR3 regions. Using its own MiXCR run on the multiplex PCR reads, TCRdb lists one record per CDR3 protein. The sample yields about 220,000 distinct CDR3 sequences, around 20% seen once. The time point here: newly diagnosed GD, antithyroid drugs for less than 3 months. Making the TCR library involved RNA that had been extracted from PBMCs. The data were also submitted as part of a second study, on T cells in Graves' hyperthyroidism and ophthalmopathy.

Sequenced here: peripheral blood mononuclear cells (PBMCs), sampled at new diagnosis, from a patient treated with antithyroid drugs. These receptor sequences come from a woman in her 30s with Graves disease.

This clonotype has a count of ten or more. The CDR3 nucleotides are TGTGCCAGCAGCCCGTGGGCCGCCTCGCATGGCTACACCTTC. Its translation is CASSPWAASHGYTF. The chain has TRBV3-1 and TRBJ1-2; D not certain. The CDR3 extends over 14 amino acids. CDR1 is LGHDT and CDR2 is YNNKEL in the germline V gene (reference sequence). Trimming pared 4 bases from V and 6 bases from J, leaving 15 bases between.

This chain links TRBV27 with TRBJ2-7; 7 nucleotides agree with TRBD2. CDR1 is MNHEY and CDR2 is SMNVEV in the germline V gene (reference sequence). CDR3 size: 17 residues. V was pared by 7 bases and J by 4 bases, with 19 bases of the junction left unmatched. For the CDR3, the DNA is TGTGCCAGCACCCCCAAATCGGTTTGGGGGGGGGTGTACGAGCAGTACTTC. Residues: CASTPKSVWGGVYEQYF.

A word on this clonotype: This likely stems from a read error, as it lies one base from a far larger clone. This sequence joins TRBV11-1 and TRBJ2-5; possibly TRBD1 for D (6 bases). The J call is in doubt because the DNA end fits TRBJ2-7 better. The germline V gene encodes CDR1 SGHAT and CDR2 FQDESV (reference sequence). The CDR3 is 15 amino acids. The CDR3 nucleotides are TGTGCCAGCCGCCTCGGCTGGGACACCTCCTACGAGCAGTACTTC. Translating gives CASRLGWDTSYEQYF.

This clonotype appeared many times. The chain joins TRBV6-4 to TRBJ1-2; D is perhaps TRBD1 (5 bases). The CDR3 loop spans 14 amino acids. V was pared by 6 bases and J by 3 bases, with 14 bases between. The germline V gene has CDR1 MRHNA and CDR2 SNTAGT. The CDR3 region is CASRAPGGDYGYTF. The CDR3 DNA reads as TGTGCCAGCAGGGCCCCCGGGGGTGACTATGGCTACACCTTC.

This clonotype was counted a few times. This may be a read error: a much more frequent sequence differs by one nucleotide. This chain uses TRBV7-9 with TRBJ2-1, with 7 bases fitting TRBD2. This CDR3 region has 15 residues. V lost 5 bases to trimming and J lost 7 bases; unmatched junction nucleotides: 11. The germline gives CDR1 SEHNR, CDR2 FQNEAQ (reference sequence). As DNA, the CDR3 is TGTGCCAGCAGCCCCCAACCGACCGGGGGGAATGAGCAGTTCTTC. Its protein product is CASSPQPTGGNEQFF.

This clonotype showed up many times. The chain employs TRBV6-1 and TRBJ1-1, with a possible D match to TRBD1 (6 bases). Germline-derived CDR1 and CDR2 are MNHNS and SASEGT. V was cut by 2 bases and J by 1 base, with 20 bases left in between. The CDR3 totals 18 residues. The CDR3 region has the DNA TGTGCCAGCAGTGAAAGGCAGGGGAAATTTTTCGGGAACACTGAAGCTTTCTTT. This translates into CASSERQGKFFGNTEAFF.

The rearrangement uses TRBV5-1 and TRBJ2-1; D is possibly TRBD1 (6 bases). Trimming removed 2 bases at V and 2 bases at J, with 11 bases between. CDR3 length equals 15 residues. CDR1 SGHRS and CDR2 YFSETQ come from the germline V gene. CDR3 DNA: TGCGCCAGCAGCTTTGGCCAGGGGCCCTACAATGAGCAGTTCTTC. Protein sequence: CASSFGQGPYNEQFF.

This clonotype has ten or more counts. The CDR3 sequence is CATSRGGQNGYTF. CDR3 sequence (DNA): TGTGCCACCAGCAGAGGAGGCCAAAATGGCTACACCTTC. This chain joins TRBV15 and TRBJ1-2; D not certain. Trimming shortened V by 1 base and J by 6 bases, and 9 bases separated the two germline ends. Per the germline V gene, CDR1 is LNHNV and CDR2 is YYDKDF (reference sequence). The CDR3 covers 13 residues.

This clonotype has ten or more counts. The chain recombines TRBV6-1 with TRBJ1-2; 7 positions match TRBD1. Germline V CDR1 and CDR2: MNHNS, SASEGT. The junction had 10 bases not matched to a gene; V was cut back by 2 bases and J by 7 bases. The CDR3 sequence is 15 residues long. The CDR3 DNA follows: TGTGCCAGCAGTGAAAAACAGGGGTCGCTGACTGGCTACACCTTC. Encoded protein: CASSEKQGSLTGYTF.

About this clonotype: A single base separates this from a much larger clone, so it may be a read error. J is TRBJ1-1 and V is TRBV29-1, with D possibly matching TRBD1 (5 bases). Germline V gene data show CDR1 as SQVTM and CDR2 as ANQGSEA. Trimming shortened V by 0 bases and J by 5 bases, and 13 bases separated the two germline ends. The CDR3 extends over 14 amino acids. For the CDR3, the DNA is TGCAGCGTTGAAGACACTCGGGGGGGGACTGAAGCTTTCTTT. Its protein product is CSVEDTRGGTEAFF.

As for this clonotype: Since a much larger clone is just one base distant, this may be a read error. In this CDR3 the conserved last residue, phenylalanine or tryptophan, is missing, so a read error is likely. The rearrangement links TRBV7-9 to TRBJ2-7, with D hard to call. The CDR3 runs to 13 residues. V lost 7 bases, J lost 1 base, and 11 bases lay in between. CDR1 is SEHNR, CDR2 FQNEAQ, per germline (reference sequence). Written as DNA, the CDR3 is TGTGCCAGCAACACCCCCGATTCCTACGAGCAGTACTTG. Its protein product is CASNTPDSYEQYL.

As for this clonotype: A far larger clone is off by one base, so a read error is likely. J is TRBJ2-5 and V is TRBV27; 10 nucleotides align to TRBD2. CDR1 and CDR2 (germline): MNHEY, SMNVEV (reference sequence). The CDR3 consists of 14 residues. The trim removed 5 bases at V and 4 bases at J, leaving 4 bases unmatched. The CDR3 DNA reads TGTGCCAGCAGTCCTAGCGGGAGACCAGAGACCCAGTACTTC. The encoded protein is CASSPSGRPETQYF.

This clonotype was observed many times. The V call is TRBV2, the J call TRBJ1-3; no definite D call. V lost 0 bases to trimming and J lost 4 bases, with 7 bases between them. Germline CDR1 reads SNHLY; CDR2 reads FYNNEI. The CDR3 is 14 amino acids. The CDR3 here is CASSEATFGNTIYF. The CDR3 DNA sequence: TGTGCCAGCAGTGAAGCGACTTTCGGAAACACCATATATTTT.

This clonotype came up many times. The chain employs TRBV6-5 and TRBJ2-3; 12 positions match TRBD2. Germline V CDR1 and CDR2: MNHEY, SVGAGI. The CDR3 runs 18 residues. V was pared by 2 bases and J by 4 bases, with 10 bases of the junction left unmatched. CDR3 DNA sequence: TGTGCCAGCAGTTACGGATCGACTAGCGGGGGATCCGCAGATACGCAGTATTTT. Its translation: CASSYGSTSGGSADTQYF.

Concerning this clonotype itself: This may arise from a read error, as a much more abundant clone is one base away. This chain uses TRBV6-1 with TRBJ2-1; D uncertain. Germline V lookup: CDR1 MNHNS, CDR2 SASEGT. CDR3 size: 12 residues. Trimming left V 4 bases short and J 9 bases short, with 10 bases between. CDR3 loop: CASSVSGSEQFF. CDR3 DNA sequence: TGTGCCAGCAGTGTATCAGGAAGTGAGCAGTTCTTC.

This clonotype was seen many times. This chain links TRBV18 with TRBJ1-1; D remains unclear. Trimming left V 2 bases short and J 7 bases short, with 14 bases between. The germline V gene has CDR1 KGHSH and CDR2 LQKENI. The CDR3 is made up of 14 amino acids. CDR3 protein: CASSPWETQFEAFF. CDR3 DNA: TGTGCCAGCTCACCATGGGAGACCCAATTTGAAGCTTTCTTT.

In this sample, this clonotype turned up many times. A junction boundary mismatches the germline segment, possibly from a read error. The chain uses TRBV3-1 and TRBJ2-2, with 11 bases lining up with TRBD1. CDR1 is LGHDT and CDR2 is YNNKEL in the germline V gene (reference sequence). The CDR3 has 16 residues. The CDR3 here is CASSLRDRGYPGGLFF. The DNA for the CDR3 is TGTGCCAGCAGCCTCCGGGACAGGGGGTATCCCGGGGGGCTGTTTTTT.

This clonotype showed up many times. The chain recombines TRBV30 with TRBJ1-1; D is undetermined. This CDR3 region has 13 residues. The V end lost 3 bases, the J end lost 0 bases, and 8 bases lay between the germline ends. Germline V lookup: CDR1 GTSNPN, CDR2 SVGIG (reference sequence). CDR3 sequence (DNA): TGTGCCTGGAGCGCCGCTTTGAACACTGAAGCTTTCTTT. Translating gives CAWSAALNTEAFF.